This TCR beta chain was identified in a study of cytomegalovirus exposure and HLA in healthy donors. PCR was performed using 60 Vbeta and 13 Jbeta primers. Assay used: immunoSEQ multiplex PCR; TCRdb lists only in-frame clones, some missing. The sample holds about 200,000 clones, about 83% seen once. Details on this clone: No antigen is known for it.

Study results and limitations: For presence/absence analyses, sequencing depth was assumed to be roughly uniform across donors.

CDR1 is MNHEY, CDR2 SMNVEV, per germline (reference sequence). Losses at the gene ends were 5 bases for V and 9 bases for J; bases not matched to a gene: 13. The CDR3 length is 17 residues. The source material was PBMCs. This chain joins TRBV27 and TRBJ2-1; TRBD2 matches 13 bases. The receptor was isolated from a girl between 5 and 17 years old in good health and CMV-seronegative. CDR3 amino acids: CASSTILGLAGVVEQFF. Written as DNA, the CDR3 is TGTGCCAGCAGTACGATCCTTGGACTAGCGGGAGTGGTTGAGCAGTTCTTC.